These T cell receptor beta chains were read from a single sample in a study of human CD8 memory T cell subsets. Following a re-call of the 5' RACE reads, TCRdb has one entry per CDR3 protein and lacks DNA. In total, the table holds about 10,000 distinct CDR3 sequences. The specimen sequenced was CD8+ T cells from PBMCs. The receptors come from a human donor in good health. Each CDR3 is given with its conserved first and last residue. The listing skips clone size in some rows; elsewhere it reads once, few, many or a size class.

>NA|TRBJ1-4|TRBV12-3/TRBV12-4
CASSWGEKLFF
>NA|TRBJ1-1|TRBV27
CASSSTYAGPEAFF
>NA|TRBJ1-3|TRBV28
CASSLWGGPAIYF
>NA|TRBJ1-2|TRBV24-1
CATSDPINYGYTF
>medium-sized|TRBJ2-2|TRBV7-3
CASSLSGGELFF
>NA|TRBJ2-1|TRBV7-9
CASSLVSPIASYNEQFF
>NA|TRBJ1-5|TRBV4-3
CASSTGTGNRGNQPQHF
>NA|TRBJ2-2|TRBV6-5
CASSYVQGGTGELFF
>NA|TRBJ1-3|TRBV7-6
CASSLDVGLHPPKSGNTIYF
>medium-sized|TRBJ2-3|TRBV7-8
CASKRLAGVSRLGDTQYF
>medium-sized|TRBJ2-2|TRBV29-1
CSVGALKREGSGELFF
>NA|TRBJ2-7|TRBV29-1
CSVGLAGYYEQYF
>NA|TRBJ2-3|TRBV28
CASSTGLAGGGTDTQYF
>NA|TRBJ2-1|TRBV7-3
CASSSADSSYNEQFF
>NA|TRBJ2-7|TRBV29-1
CSVRTSTYGQYF
>NA|TRBJ2-5|TRBV7-9
CASSSLRGQTLQETQYF
>NA|TRBJ2-7|TRBV5-1
CASSPWDIGGNDEQYF
>NA|TRBJ2-2|TRBV5-4
CASSLETAVGELFF
>medium-sized|TRBJ2-5|TRBV29-1
CSVVSPGPIQETQYF
>NA|TRBJ2-5|TRBV9
CASSVGQTGVKETQYF
>NA|TRBJ2-7|TRBV3-1
CASSQEEEGRRLGFYEQYF
>NA|TRBJ2-3|TRBV20-1
CSASPSTDTQYF
>NA|TRBJ2-1|TRBV6-2/TRBV6-3
CASSYSMSGRGQFNEQFF
>NA|TRBJ2-1|TRBV5-5
CASSTAGLAAPFEQFF
>NA|TRBJ2-7|TRBV20-1
CSARDGARSYEQYF
>NA|TRBJ2-3|TRBV6-2/TRBV6-3
CASNPMFMGAEADTQYF
>NA|TRBJ2-1|TRBV7-9
CASSPGTSGRSMGYNEQFF
>NA|TRBJ2-7|TRBV6-1
CASSDGPPPDEQYF
>medium-sized|TRBJ1-6|TRBV5-1
CASSLIGGGYDGPLHF
>NA|TRBJ1-5|TRBV20-1
CSAVRGHGNYSNQPQHF
>medium-sized|TRBJ1-4|TRBV7-9
CASSGGQREKLFF
>NA|TRBJ2-7|TRBV14
CASSQETGRVYEQYF
>NA|TRBJ1-3|TRBV28
CASSSGDSAVGGNTIYF
>NA|TRBJ1-3|TRBV4-1
CASSQDGTSGNTIYF
>NA|TRBJ2-1|TRBV29-1
CSVEVRDEQFF
>NA|TRBJ2-1|TRBV11-2
CASSPGGVGNEQFF
>NA|TRBJ2-7|TRBV19
CASSIGGTNEQYF
>NA|TRBJ1-1|TRBV11-2
CASSLIRGAEAFF
>medium-sized|TRBJ2-3|TRBV15
CATSRDYPLQRHTDTQYF
>NA|TRBJ1-5|TRBV9
CASSAGTGAGNQPQHF
>NA|TRBJ2-7|TRBV12-3/TRBV12-4
CASSLTAVREQYF
>NA|TRBJ1-2|TRBV6-1
CASSVVGDRVYGYTF
>NA|TRBJ1-1|TRBV18
CASSLGTPSSANTEAFF
>medium-sized|TRBJ2-1|TRBV7-6
CASSPDRSSYNEQFF
>NA|TRBJ1-1|TRBV5-6
CASSLGGDSTEAFF
>NA|TRBJ1-1|TRBV27
CASSPRTQMNTEAFF
>medium-sized|TRBJ1-1|TRBV9
CASSVASVDTEAFF
>medium-sized|TRBJ1-2|TRBV12-3/TRBV12-4
CASSLTFPGAKNGYTF
>NA|TRBJ2-1|TRBV20-1
CSARVPTRGRLNEQFF
>NA|TRBJ2-5|TRBV3-1
CASSQSPGVQETQYF
>NA|TRBJ2-7|TRBV6-2/TRBV6-3
CASQSAGTYEQYF
>NA|TRBJ2-7|TRBV28
CASSIRTGSSYEQYF
>NA|TRBJ1-5|TRBV2
CASSPGTGYQPQHF
>NA|TRBJ1-2|TRBV6-1
CASSEVGQGNYGYTF
>NA|TRBJ2-3|TRBV7-9
CATISQGTDTQYF
>NA|TRBJ2-1|TRBV2
CASNFASGGHSYNEQFF
>NA|TRBJ2-5|TRBV5-4
CASSISGQETQYF
>NA|TRBJ2-5|TRBV7-8
CASSLTRAQETQYF